These 18 T cell receptor beta chains were sequenced from one sample in a study of CD8 T cells in ankylosing spondylitis. TCRdb processed the 5' RACE reads anew with MiXCR; each CDR3 protein has one entry. In the table there are about 270,000 distinct CDR3 sequences, roughly 32% of which are singletons. The sequenced sample was blood, either unsorted or a sorted T cell fraction (not recorded which). These receptor sequences come from a male donor with ankylosing spondylitis or in good health (not recorded which).

This chain uses TRBV4-1 with TRBJ2-1, with TRBD2 identical over 10 bases. This CDR3 is 18 amino acids long. Unmatched junction bases numbered 11, after V lost 1 base and J lost 5 bases. CDR1 and CDR2 (germline): MGHRA, YSYEKL. CDR3 bases: TGCGCCAGCAGCCAAGTTCCCGATCTAGCGGGGGTAAACAATGAGCAGTTCTTC. Translating gives CASSQVPDLAGVNNEQFF.

The chain links TRBV20-1 to TRBJ2-5, with 8 positions matching TRBD2. CDR1 and CDR2 (germline): DFQATT, SNEGSKA (reference sequence). With 2 bases clipped from V and 1 base from J, the junction kept 6 bases outside the gene matches. This CDR3 contains 15 residues. CDR3 DNA sequence: TGCAGTGCTAGAAATAGCGGGGCACTCCAAGAGACCCAGTACTTC. Residues: CSARNSGALQETQYF.

A few counts support this clonotype. V is TRBV24-1 and J is TRBJ2-1; D is uncertain. This CDR3 region has 15 residues. Germline V gene lookup returns CDR1 KGHDR and CDR2 SFDVKD. V lost 3 bases, J lost 3 bases, and 11 bases lay in between. The CDR3 nucleotides read TGTGCCACCAGTGATCCTGGACGGTACTACAATGAGCAGTTCTTC. This encodes CATSDPGRYYNEQFF.

This chain connects TRBV5-1 to TRBJ1-2, with a tentative D call TRBD1 (6 bases). V was shortened by 4 bases and J by 3 bases, with 13 bases between the two germline ends. Germline values: CDR1 SGHRS, CDR2 YFSETQ. CDR3 size: 14 residues. Written as DNA, the CDR3 is TGCGCCAGCAGCCCCCGAGGGGGGGACTATGGCTACACCTTC. It codes for CASSPRGGDYGYTF.

This clonotype was counted a few times. CDR3 sequence (DNA): TGCAGCGTTGTGTCCTCCCGGTATCGAGAGCAGTACTTC. As protein: CSVVSSRYREQYF. This chain links TRBV29-1 with TRBJ2-7; D unclear. The CDR3 is made up of 13 amino acids. From germline, CDR1 is SQVTM and CDR2 ANQGSEA. With 4 bases removed from V and 7 bases from J, the gap between germline ends came to 17 bases.

This clonotype was picked up a small number of times. This rearrangement joins TRBV15 to TRBJ1-4, with D perhaps TRBD1 (5 bases). The V and J ends lost 8 bases and 8 bases respectively, with 21 bases between them. This CDR3 spans 15 amino acids. Germline loops: CDR1 LNHNV, CDR2 YYDKDF (reference sequence). As DNA, the CDR3 is TGTGCCACCCTACCGGGGCAAGGAGGAAGAGAAAAACTGTTTTTT. Its protein product is CATLPGQGGREKLFF.

The chain links TRBV9 to TRBJ1-5; the match to TRBD1 covers 8 bases. The CDR3 runs 15 residues. Germline CDR1 and CDR2: SGDLS and YYNGEE. V was pared by 3 bases and J by 2 bases, with 4 bases of the junction left unmatched. CDR3: CASSAQDRGNQPQHF. The CDR3 DNA is TGTGCCAGCAGCGCCCAGGACAGGGGCAATCAGCCCCAGCATTTT.

In its sample, this clonotype was seen a few times. The chain links TRBV7-6 to TRBJ2-7; possibly TRBD2 for D (5 bases). The germline V and J ends were trimmed by 3 bases and 6 bases, with 15 bases remaining between them. Germline V gene sequence: CDR1 SGHVS, CDR2 FNYEAQ. This CDR3 is built from 14 residues. The CDR3 DNA reads TGTGCCAGCAGCTTTGGGCCCACTAGTGGCGAGCAGTACTTC. Its translation is CASSFGPTSGEQYF.

This clonotype occurred a few times. The gene calls are TRBV29-1 and TRBJ1-2; D unresolved. V was pared by 2 bases and J by 2 bases, with 9 bases between. The V gene's germline CDR1 is SQVTM and CDR2 ANQGSEA. The CDR3 sequence is 13 residues long. The chain's CDR3 is CSVETPENYGYTF. CDR3 nucleotides: TGCAGCGTTGAAACGCCAGAGAACTATGGCTACACCTTC.

Many counts were recorded for this clonotype. The gene calls are TRBV12-3 or TRBV12-4 and TRBJ1-2; a weak D match, TRBD1 (5 bases). The CDR3 consists of 13 residues. The V gene lost 6 bases and the J gene lost 5 bases, with 13 bases spanning the gap. CDR3 sequence reads: CASSPGTVYGYTF. The CDR3 bases are TGTGCCAGCAGCCCCGGGACTGTTTATGGCTACACCTTC.

There are a few counts of this clonotype. The rearrangement uses TRBV20-1 and TRBJ2-1, with TRBD1 matching 9 bases. The CDR3 runs to 16 residues. Losses at the gene ends were 0 bases for V and 8 bases for J; bases not matched to a gene: 11. CDR1 is DFQATT and CDR2 is SNEGSKA in the germline V gene (reference sequence). Here the CDR3 reads CSARDAGQGNLHEQFF. Written as DNA, the CDR3 is TGCAGTGCTAGAGATGCGGGACAGGGAAATTTACATGAGCAGTTCTTC.

The CDR3 reads CASRPTKGNQPQHF. The CDR3 DNA sequence: TGTGCCAGCAGGCCGACAAAGGGGAATCAGCCCCAGCATTTT. The chain carries TRBV12-3 or TRBV12-4 and TRBJ1-5, with D maybe TRBD1 (5 bases). Deletions cut 6 bases from V and 4 bases from J, with 13 bases between. CDR3 length equals 14 residues.

The chain employs TRBV4-2 and TRBJ2-2; D call uncertain. CDR3 size: 13 residues. Germline V CDR1 and CDR2: LGHNA, YNFKEQ. The V gene lost 2 bases and the J gene lost 7 bases, with 8 bases spanning the gap. The CDR3: CASSQRPVGELFF. The CDR3 coding sequence is TGTGCCAGCAGCCAACGTCCGGTCGGGGAGCTGTTTTTT.

The chain uses TRBV6-1 and TRBJ2-1; a weak D match, TRBD1 (5 bases). V lost 8 bases to trimming and J lost 0 bases, with 14 bases between them. CDR3 length: 15 amino acids. CDR1 is MNHNS, CDR2 SASEGT, per germline. The CDR3: CASVAQAGSYNEQFF. The CDR3 bases are TGTGCCAGCGTCGCACAGGCTGGCTCCTACAATGAGCAGTTCTTC.

This clonotype was detected a few times. The CDR3 nucleotides read TGTGCCAGCGGCCCCGGGGGCATCGTATACAATGAGCAGTTCTTC. It specifies CASGPGGIVYNEQFF. This rearrangement joins TRBV12-3 or TRBV12-4 to TRBJ2-1; either TRBD1 or TRBD2 may fit D (6 bases each). V was cut by 8 bases and J by 4 bases, with 18 bases left in between. This CDR3 region has 15 residues.

This clonotype was observed a handful of times. V usage is TRBV29-1 and J usage is TRBJ1-5; 8 bases match TRBD1. Germline CDR1 SQVTM, CDR2 ANQGSEA. The CDR3 runs 17 residues. Trimming removed 0 bases from V and 6 bases from J; junction bases left unmatched: 13. This CDR3 reads CSVEDLKPGGGPQPQHF. DNA of the CDR3: TGCAGCGTTGAAGATCTTAAACCAGGGGGCGGTCCTCAGCCCCAGCATTTT.

This clonotype appeared a few times. V usage is TRBV9 and J usage is TRBJ2-3, with D possibly TRBD2 on 6 matching bases. V was cut by 9 bases and J by 3 bases, with 11 bases left in between. The CDR3 totals 12 residues. Germline CDR1 is SGDLS and CDR2 is YYNGEE. The CDR3 region has the DNA TGTGCCACGTCCGGGAGTACAGATACGCAGTATTTT. As protein: CATSGSTDTQYF.

This clonotype was counted between two and nine times. The CDR3, as DNA: TGTGCCAGCAGTTTAGCGGCGCAGGGAGGGCACAATGAGCAGTTCTTC. Translated, it gives CASSLAAQGGHNEQFF. This chain joins TRBV12-3 or TRBV12-4 and TRBJ2-1, with TRBD2 matching 7 bases. J lost 5 bases, V lost 0 bases, and 7 bases had no gene match. The CDR3 has 16 amino acids.